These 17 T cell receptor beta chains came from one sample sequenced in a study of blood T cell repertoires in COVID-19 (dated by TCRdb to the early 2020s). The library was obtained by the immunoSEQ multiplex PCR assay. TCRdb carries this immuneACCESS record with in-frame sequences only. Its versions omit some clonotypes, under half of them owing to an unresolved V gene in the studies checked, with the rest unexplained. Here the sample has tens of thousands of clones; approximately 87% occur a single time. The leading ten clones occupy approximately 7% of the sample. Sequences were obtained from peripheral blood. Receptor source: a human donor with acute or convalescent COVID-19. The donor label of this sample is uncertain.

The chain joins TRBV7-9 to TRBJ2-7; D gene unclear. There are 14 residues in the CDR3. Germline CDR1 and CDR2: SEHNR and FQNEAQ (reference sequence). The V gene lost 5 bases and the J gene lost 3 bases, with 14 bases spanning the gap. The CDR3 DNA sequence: TGTGCCAGCAGCGTCTGGGCCCAAGGCTACGAGCAGTACTTC. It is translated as CASSVWAQGYEQYF.

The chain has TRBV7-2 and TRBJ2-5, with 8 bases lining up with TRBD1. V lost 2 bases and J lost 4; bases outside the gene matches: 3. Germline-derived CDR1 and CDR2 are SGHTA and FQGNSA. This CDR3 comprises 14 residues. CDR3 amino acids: CASSLQGARETQYF. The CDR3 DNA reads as TGTGCCAGCAGCTTACAGGGGGCGCGAGAGACCCAGTACTTC.

CDR3: CASSPLGAGETQYF. CDR3 nucleotides: TGTGCCAGCTCACCACTCGGCGCAGGAGAGACCCAGTACTTC. This chain uses TRBV18 with TRBJ2-5; D remains ambiguous. CDR1 and CDR2 from the germline V gene are KGHSH and LQKENI. The CDR3 is 14 residues long. The germline V and J ends were trimmed by 1 base and 4 bases, with 10 bases remaining between them.

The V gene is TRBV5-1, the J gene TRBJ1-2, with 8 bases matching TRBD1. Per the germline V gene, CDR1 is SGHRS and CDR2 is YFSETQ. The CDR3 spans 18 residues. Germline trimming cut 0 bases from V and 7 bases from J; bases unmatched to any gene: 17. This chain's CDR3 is CASSLEAYHGQGVRGYTF. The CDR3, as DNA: TGCGCCAGCAGCTTGGAGGCTTACCACGGACAGGGAGTTCGTGGCTACACCTTC.

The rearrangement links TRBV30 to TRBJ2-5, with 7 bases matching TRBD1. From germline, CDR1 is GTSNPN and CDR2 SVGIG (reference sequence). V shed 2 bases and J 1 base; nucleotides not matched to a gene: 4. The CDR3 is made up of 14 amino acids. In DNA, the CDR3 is TGTGCCTGGAGTACGGGACAGCTCCAAGAGACCCAGTACTTC. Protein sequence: CAWSTGQLQETQYF.

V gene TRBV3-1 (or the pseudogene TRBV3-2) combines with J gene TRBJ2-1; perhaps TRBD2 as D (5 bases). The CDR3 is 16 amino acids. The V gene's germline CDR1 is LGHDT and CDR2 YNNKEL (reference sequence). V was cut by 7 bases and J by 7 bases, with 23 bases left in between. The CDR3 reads CASNPQRATGRNEQFF. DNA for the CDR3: TGTGCCAGCAACCCTCAGAGGGCAACCGGTAGGAATGAGCAGTTCTTC.

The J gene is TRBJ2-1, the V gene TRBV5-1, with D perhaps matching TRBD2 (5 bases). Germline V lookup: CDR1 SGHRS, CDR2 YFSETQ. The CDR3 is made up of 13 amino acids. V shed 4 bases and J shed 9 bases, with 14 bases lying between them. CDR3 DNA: TGCGCCAGCAGCGCGACAATCGCGGGTGAGCAGTTCTTC. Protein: CASSATIAGEQFF.

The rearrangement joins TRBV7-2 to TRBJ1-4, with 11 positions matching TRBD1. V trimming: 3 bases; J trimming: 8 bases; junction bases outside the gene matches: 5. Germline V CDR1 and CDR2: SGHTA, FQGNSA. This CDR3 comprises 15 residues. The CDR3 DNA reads TGTGCCAGCAGCTTGCCGGGACAGGGGGGAGAAAAACTGTTTTTT. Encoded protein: CASSLPGQGGEKLFF.

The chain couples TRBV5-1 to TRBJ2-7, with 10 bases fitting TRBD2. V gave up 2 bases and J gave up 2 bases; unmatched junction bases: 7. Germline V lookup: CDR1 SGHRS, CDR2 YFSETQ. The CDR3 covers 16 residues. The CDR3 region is CASSLFSSGGPYEQYF. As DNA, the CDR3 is TGCGCCAGCAGCTTATTCTCTAGCGGGGGCCCCTACGAGCAGTACTTC.

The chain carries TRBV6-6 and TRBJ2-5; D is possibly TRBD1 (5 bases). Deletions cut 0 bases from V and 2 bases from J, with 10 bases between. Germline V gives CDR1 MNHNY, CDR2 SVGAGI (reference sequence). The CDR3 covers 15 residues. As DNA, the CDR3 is TGTGCCAGCAGTTACTCCGGTGGGGCACAAGAGACCCAGTACTTC. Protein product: CASSYSGGAQETQYF.

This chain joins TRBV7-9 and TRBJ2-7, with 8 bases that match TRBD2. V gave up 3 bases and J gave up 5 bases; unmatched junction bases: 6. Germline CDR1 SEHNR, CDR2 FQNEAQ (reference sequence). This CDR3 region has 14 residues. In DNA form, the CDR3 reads TGTGCCAGCAGCTTTGCGGGGGGATGGAACGAGCAGTACTTC. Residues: CASSFAGGWNEQYF.

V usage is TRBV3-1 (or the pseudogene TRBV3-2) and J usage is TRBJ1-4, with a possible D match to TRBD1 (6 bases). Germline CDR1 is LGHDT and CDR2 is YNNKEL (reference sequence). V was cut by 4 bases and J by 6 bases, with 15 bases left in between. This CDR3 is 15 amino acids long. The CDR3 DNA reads TGTGCCAGCAGCCGGCGCGGGGGCGGGGATGAAAAACTGTTTTTT. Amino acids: CASSRRGGGDEKLFF.

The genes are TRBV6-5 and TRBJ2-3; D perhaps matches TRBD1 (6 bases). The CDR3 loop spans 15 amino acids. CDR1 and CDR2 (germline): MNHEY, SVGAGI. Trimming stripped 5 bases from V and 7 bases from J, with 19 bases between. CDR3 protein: CASSPTGSVLHTQYF. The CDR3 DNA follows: TGTGCCAGCAGTCCAACAGGGAGTGTGCTGCATACGCAGTATTTT.

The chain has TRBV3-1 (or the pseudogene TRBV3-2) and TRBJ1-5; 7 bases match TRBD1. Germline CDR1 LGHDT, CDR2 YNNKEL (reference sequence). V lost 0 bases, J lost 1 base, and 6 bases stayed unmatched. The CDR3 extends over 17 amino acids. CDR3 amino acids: CASSQDHEGQSNQPQHF. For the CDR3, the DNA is TGTGCCAGCAGCCAAGACCACGAGGGACAGAGCAATCAGCCCCAGCATTTT.

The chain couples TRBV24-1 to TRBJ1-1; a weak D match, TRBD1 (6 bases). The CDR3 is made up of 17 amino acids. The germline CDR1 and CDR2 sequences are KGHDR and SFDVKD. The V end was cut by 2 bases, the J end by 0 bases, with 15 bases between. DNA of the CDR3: TGTGCCACCAGTGATTCGAGCAAACAGGGTATGAACACTGAAGCTTTCTTT. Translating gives CATSDSSKQGMNTEAFF.

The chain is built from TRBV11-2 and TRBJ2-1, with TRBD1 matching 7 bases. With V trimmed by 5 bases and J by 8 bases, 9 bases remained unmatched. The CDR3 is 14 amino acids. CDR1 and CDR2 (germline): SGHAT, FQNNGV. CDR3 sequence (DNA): TGTGCCAGCAGCCGCGACAGGGATATGTATGAGCAGTTCTTC. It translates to CASSRDRDMYEQFF.

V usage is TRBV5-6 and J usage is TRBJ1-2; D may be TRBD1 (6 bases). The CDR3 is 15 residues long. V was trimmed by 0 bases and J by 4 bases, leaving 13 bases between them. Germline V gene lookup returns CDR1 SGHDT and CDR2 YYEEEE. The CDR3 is CASSLAVGDIYGYTF. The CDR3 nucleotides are TGTGCCAGCAGCTTGGCAGTAGGGGACATCTATGGCTACACCTTC.